The 18 T cell receptor beta chains given below trace back to one sample, sequenced in a study of monozygotic twins with inflammatory bowel disease. TCRdb re-called the 5' RACE reads and gives one entry per CDR3 protein, without DNA. This listing includes 110,000 to 150,000 distinct CDR3 sequences. The sample taken for sequencing was blood. The receptors derive from a human donor with ulcerative colitis or Crohn's disease, or a healthy co-twin of an affected twin (not recorded which).

The V call is TRBV29-1, the J call TRBJ2-7. The CDR3 has 12 amino acids. In germline, CDR1 is SQVTM, CDR2 ANQGSEA. CDR3 sequence reads: CSVRTGPYEQYF.

This chain joins TRBV5-1 and TRBJ1-1; TCRdb lists TRBD1, though no DNA is available to test this call. There are 17 residues in the CDR3. CDR1 and CDR2 from the germline V gene are SGHRS and YFSETQ. Here the CDR3 reads CASSSNQGAGMNTEAFF.

The genes are TRBV9 and TRBJ2-3. CDR1 and CDR2 from the germline V gene are SGDLS and YYNGEE. The CDR3 runs 12 residues. The CDR3 sequence is CASSVETDTQYF.

J is TRBJ2-1 and V is TRBV11-2; TCRdb outputs TRBD1, but without DNA this stays unchecked. There are 16 residues in the CDR3. Germline lookup yields CDR1 SGHAT and CDR2 FQNNGV. This chain's CDR3 is CASSLVWGRVVNEQFF. Looking up the rest from reference TRBV11-2 and TRBJ2-1 gives the full variable domain: EAGVAQSPRYKIIEKRQSVAFWCNPISGHATLYWYQQILGQGPKLLIQFQNNGVVDDSQLPKDRFSAERLKGVDSTLKIQPAKLEDSAVYLCASSLVWGRVVNEQFFGPGTRLTVL.

The chain employs TRBV2 and TRBJ2-7; TCRdb proposes TRBD2, but this gene call is untestable without DNA. This CDR3 is built from 13 residues. The germline V gene encodes CDR1 SNHLY and CDR2 FYNNEI. The CDR3 protein is CATEMEGSYEQYF.

V usage is TRBV19 and J usage is TRBJ1-2; TCRdb's D call, TRBD1, is unchecked because there is no DNA. The CDR3 covers 14 residues. Germline values: CDR1 LNHDA, CDR2 SQIVND (reference sequence). The CDR3 spells CASSISQGEDGYTF.

The rearrangement uses TRBV20-1 and TRBJ2-1; lacking DNA, the TRBD2 call made by TCRdb goes unchecked. This CDR3 has 16 residues. The germline V gene encodes CDR1 DFQATT and CDR2 SNEGSKA (reference sequence). CDR3 protein: CSAPASGGRAWNEQFF.

The chain is built from TRBV5-1 and TRBJ1-1. This CDR3 has 14 amino acids. Germline loops: CDR1 SGHRS, CDR2 YFSETQ. CDR3 residues: CASSLDLLNTEAFF. Variable domain in full (rest from reference TRBV5-1 and TRBJ1-1): KAGVTQTPRYLIKTRGQQVTLSCSPISGHRSVSWYQQTPGQGLQFLFEYFSETQRNKGNFPGRFSGRQFSNSRSEMNVSTLELGDSALYLCASSLDLLNTEAFFGQGTRLTVV.

This chain joins TRBV12-3 or TRBV12-4 and TRBJ2-7; the D gene TCRdb calls, TRBD2, cannot be checked with no DNA. CDR3 size: 12 residues. The CDR3 loop is CASSFQRVEQCF.

This chain links TRBV3-1 with TRBJ2-2; checking the TCRdb D call of TRBD1 is not possible without DNA. CDR1 and CDR2 from the germline V gene are LGHDT and YNNKEL (reference sequence). There are 16 residues in the CDR3. The CDR3 loop is CASSTLGGANTGELFF.

The genes are TRBV19 and TRBJ2-1. CDR3 length: 16 residues. Germline lookup yields CDR1 LNHDA and CDR2 SQIVND (reference sequence). CDR3 sequence reads: CASSMTSGSPYNEQFF.

The chain carries TRBV7-6 and TRBJ2-2. CDR3 size: 12 residues. CDR1 is SGHVS, CDR2 FNYEAQ, per germline. The CDR3 sequence is CASSLGNGELFF.

The chain combines TRBV6-2 or TRBV6-3 with TRBJ2-1; absent DNA, TCRdb's TRBD2 call cannot be checked. Germline V gene lookup returns CDR1 MNHEY and CDR2 SVGEGT. The CDR3 has 16 residues. CDR3 residues: CASSWTSGRAVPEQFF.

The chain recombines TRBV5-1 with TRBJ2-2; TCRdb gives TRBD1 as the D gene, but with no DNA this cannot be confirmed. The CDR3 has 18 residues. The V gene's germline CDR1 is SGHRS and CDR2 YFSETQ. The CDR3 protein is CASSLDMTGTVNTGELFF.

V usage is TRBV5-1 and J usage is TRBJ2-2; the TCRdb call, TRBD1, lacks DNA for checking. CDR1 is SGHRS, CDR2 YFSETQ, per germline. The CDR3 has 16 amino acids. This CDR3 reads CASSLNRGRGTGELFF. The full variable domain, completed using reference TRBV5-1 and TRBJ2-2, is KAGVTQTPRYLIKTRGQQVTLSCSPISGHRSVSWYQQTPGQGLQFLFEYFSETQRNKGNFPGRFSGRQFSNSRSEMNVSTLELGDSALYLCASSLNRGRGTGELFFGEGSRLTVL.

The rearrangement uses TRBV5-1 and TRBJ2-1; the TCRdb call, TRBD1, lacks DNA for checking. Germline loops: CDR1 SGHRS, CDR2 YFSETQ. The CDR3 is 15 residues long. This CDR3 reads CASSLARTGVNEQFF. The full variable domain, rest sourced from reference TRBV5-1 and TRBJ2-1, is KAGVTQTPRYLIKTRGQQVTLSCSPISGHRSVSWYQQTPGQGLQFLFEYFSETQRNKGNFPGRFSGRQFSNSRSEMNVSTLELGDSALYLCASSLARTGVNEQFFGPGTRLTVL.

The CDR3 loop reads CASTPLRSSGYNEQFF. The chain joins TRBV27 to TRBJ2-1; TCRdb selects TRBD2, and the lack of DNA leaves this call unchecked. The CDR3 contains 16 residues. CDR1 is MNHEY and CDR2 is SMNVEV in the germline V gene (reference sequence).

This chain connects TRBV5-1 to TRBJ2-5; absent DNA, TCRdb's TRBD1 call cannot be checked. There are 13 residues in the CDR3. CDR1 is SGHRS and CDR2 is YFSETQ in the germline V gene. The CDR3 spells CASRDRTTETQYF.